Listed here are 8 T cell receptor beta chains from one sample, sequenced in a study of shared clonotypes between healthy human individuals. Data came from immunoSEQ multiplex PCR; TCRdb stores just in-frame clones and leaves some out. In the table there are 550,000 to 800,000 clones, about nine tenths of which are singletons. What was sequenced was memory CD8+ T cells from PBMCs. Sample subset: CD45RO+ cells pooled with CCR7-negative TemRA cells. The receptors were gathered from a man younger than 35 in good health. Some clones in this sample may be carry-over from other donors' samples.

The CDR3 nucleotides read TGTGCCAGCAGCTTCACAGGGGGCGGGGATGGCTACACCTTC. Protein: CASSFTGGGDGYTF. V and J are TRBV13 and TRBJ1-2, with 9 bases fitting TRBD1. Germline V lookup: CDR1 PRHDT, CDR2 FYEKMQ (reference sequence). Trimming cost V 3 bases and J 6 bases; bases outside gene matches: 5. The CDR3 is 14 amino acids.

This chain uses TRBV5-1 with TRBJ1-2; weak D call: TRBD1 (5 bases). Trimming left V 4 bases short and J 6 bases short, with 13 bases between. Germline-derived CDR1 and CDR2 are SGHRS and YFSETQ. This CDR3 is built from 13 residues. The CDR3 loop reads CASSLQTENGYTF. The CDR3 DNA reads TGCGCCAGCAGCCTCCAGACAGAAAATGGCTACACCTTC.

The V gene is TRBV2, the J gene TRBJ1-5; D is undetermined. Germline CDR1 SNHLY, CDR2 FYNNEI. The CDR3 extends over 14 amino acids. The V end lost 7 bases, the J end lost 4 bases, and 14 bases lay between the germline ends. As DNA, the CDR3 is TGTGCCAGCAAGCTAAGAGGTGGGAATCAGCCCCAGCATTTT. Protein: CASKLRGGNQPQHF.

The genes are TRBV2 and TRBJ2-7; 7 nucleotides agree with TRBD2. V lost 6 bases to trimming and J lost 3 bases; unmatched junction nucleotides: 17. Germline assignment: CDR1 SNHLY and CDR2 FYNNEI. The length of the CDR3 is 17 residues. The CDR3: CASRGLETSSGDYEQYF. Written as DNA, the CDR3 is TGTGCCAGCAGAGGTCTTGAAACCTCTAGCGGAGACTACGAGCAGTACTTC.

The gene calls are TRBV9 and TRBJ2-3; 7 bases match TRBD1. The CDR3 runs to 16 residues. CDR1 and CDR2 from the germline V gene are SGDLS and YYNGEE. V lost 3 bases to trimming and J lost 0 bases; unmatched junction nucleotides: 7. The CDR3 reads CASSASGGGSTDTQYF. The CDR3 DNA sequence: TGTGCCAGCAGCGCTTCAGGGGGTGGAAGCACAGATACGCAGTATTTT.

The V gene is TRBV15, the J gene TRBJ2-7, with 7 bases that match TRBD1. J was trimmed by 7 bases and V by 0 bases; bases with no gene match: 9. CDR1 and CDR2 from the germline V gene are LNHNV and YYDKDF (reference sequence). This CDR3 has 15 amino acids. CDR3: CATSRDRGQVPEQYF. The CDR3 DNA follows: TGTGCCACCAGCAGAGATCGCGGACAGGTGCCTGAGCAGTACTTC.

This clone was picked up one time. This rearrangement joins TRBV5-1 to TRBJ2-2; D gene ambiguous. The CDR3 is 14 residues long. CDR1 is SGHRS and CDR2 is YFSETQ in the germline V gene. V was trimmed by 0 bases and J by 4 bases, leaving 7 bases between them. The CDR3: CASSLGRITGELFF. The CDR3, as DNA: TGCGCCAGCAGCTTGGGACGGATCACCGGGGAGCTGTTTTTT.

V and J are TRBV9 and TRBJ2-3, with 10 bases matching TRBD1. Germline trimming cut 0 bases from V and 7 bases from J; bases unmatched to any gene: 5. CDR3 length: 15 residues. Germline V lookup: CDR1 SGDLS, CDR2 YYNGEE. The CDR3 DNA reads TGTGCCAGCAGCGTAGCAGGGACAGGGGTAAATACGCAGTATTTT. This encodes CASSVAGTGVNTQYF.